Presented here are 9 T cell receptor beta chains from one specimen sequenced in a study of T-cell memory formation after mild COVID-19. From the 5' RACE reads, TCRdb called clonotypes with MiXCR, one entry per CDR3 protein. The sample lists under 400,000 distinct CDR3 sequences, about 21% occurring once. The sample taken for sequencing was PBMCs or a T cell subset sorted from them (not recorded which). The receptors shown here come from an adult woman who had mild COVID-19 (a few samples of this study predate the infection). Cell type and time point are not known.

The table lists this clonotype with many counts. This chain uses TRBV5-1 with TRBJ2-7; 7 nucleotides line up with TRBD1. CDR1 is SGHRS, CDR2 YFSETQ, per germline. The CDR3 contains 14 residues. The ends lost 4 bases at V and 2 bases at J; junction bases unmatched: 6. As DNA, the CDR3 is TGCGCCAGCAGCCCGACAGGGCCCACCTACGAGCAGTACTTC. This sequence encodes CASSPTGPTYEQYF.

CDR3 in amino acids: CASSIYQQGASAGELFF. The CDR3 DNA reads TGTGCCAGCAGTATCTATCAACAGGGTGCAAGCGCCGGGGAGCTGTTTTTT. The chain is built from TRBV6-6 and TRBJ2-2; maybe TRBD1 (6 bases). CDR1 and CDR2 (germline): MNHNY, SVGAGI (reference sequence). V lost 5 bases and J 6 bases, leaving 22 bases between the germline ends. CDR3 length equals 17 residues.

The CDR3, as DNA: TGTGCCAGCAGCCAAGATCCTCTAGCGGGGGCCTACGAGCAGTACTTC. Amino acid sequence: CASSQDPLAGAYEQYF. The chain is built from TRBV4-2 and TRBJ2-7; the match to TRBD2 covers 10 bases. This CDR3 comprises 16 residues. The germline V gene encodes CDR1 LGHNA and CDR2 YNFKEQ. V lost 0 bases, J lost 2 bases, and 4 bases stayed unmatched.

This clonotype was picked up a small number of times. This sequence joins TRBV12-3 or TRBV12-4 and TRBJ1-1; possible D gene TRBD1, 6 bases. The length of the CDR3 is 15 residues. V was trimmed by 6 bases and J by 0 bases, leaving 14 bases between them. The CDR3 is CASSRGDKVNTEAFF. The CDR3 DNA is TGTGCCAGCAGCCGGGGGGACAAGGTGAACACTGAAGCTTTCTTT.

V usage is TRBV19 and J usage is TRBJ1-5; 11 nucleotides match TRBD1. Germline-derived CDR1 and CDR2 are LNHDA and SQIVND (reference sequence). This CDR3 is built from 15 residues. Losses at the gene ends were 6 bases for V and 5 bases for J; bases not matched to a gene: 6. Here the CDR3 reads CASRPRTGGDQPQHF. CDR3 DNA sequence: TGTGCCAGTAGGCCACGGACAGGGGGCGATCAGCCCCAGCATTTT.

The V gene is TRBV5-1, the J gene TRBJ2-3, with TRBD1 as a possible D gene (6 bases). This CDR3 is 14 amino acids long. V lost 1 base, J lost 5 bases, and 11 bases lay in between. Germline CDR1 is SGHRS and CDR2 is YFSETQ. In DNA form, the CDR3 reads TGCGCCAGCAGCTTGACAGGGTTGGGAGATACGCAGTATTTT. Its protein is CASSLTGLGDTQYF.

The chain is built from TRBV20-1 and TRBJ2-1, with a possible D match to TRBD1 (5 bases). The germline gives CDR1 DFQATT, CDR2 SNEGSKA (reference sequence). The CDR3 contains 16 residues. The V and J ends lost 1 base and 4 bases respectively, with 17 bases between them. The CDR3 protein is CSARAPRVNGYNEQFF. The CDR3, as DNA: TGCAGTGCTAGAGCTCCCAGGGTTAATGGATACAATGAGCAGTTCTTC.

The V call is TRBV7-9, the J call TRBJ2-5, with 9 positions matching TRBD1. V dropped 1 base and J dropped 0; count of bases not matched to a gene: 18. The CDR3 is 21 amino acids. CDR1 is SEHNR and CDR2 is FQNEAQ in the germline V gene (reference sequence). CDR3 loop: CASSLVWLSSQGASDQETQYF. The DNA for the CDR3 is TGTGCCAGCAGCTTAGTATGGCTTTCGTCACAGGGGGCGTCGGACCAAGAGACCCAGTACTTC.

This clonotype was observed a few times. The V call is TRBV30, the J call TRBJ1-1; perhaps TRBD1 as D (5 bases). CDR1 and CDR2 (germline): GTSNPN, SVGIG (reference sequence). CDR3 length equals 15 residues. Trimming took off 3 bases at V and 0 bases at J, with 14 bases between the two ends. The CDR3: CAWRRQILMNTEAFF. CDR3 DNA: TGTGCCTGGAGGCGACAGATCCTCATGAACACTGAAGCTTTCTTT.